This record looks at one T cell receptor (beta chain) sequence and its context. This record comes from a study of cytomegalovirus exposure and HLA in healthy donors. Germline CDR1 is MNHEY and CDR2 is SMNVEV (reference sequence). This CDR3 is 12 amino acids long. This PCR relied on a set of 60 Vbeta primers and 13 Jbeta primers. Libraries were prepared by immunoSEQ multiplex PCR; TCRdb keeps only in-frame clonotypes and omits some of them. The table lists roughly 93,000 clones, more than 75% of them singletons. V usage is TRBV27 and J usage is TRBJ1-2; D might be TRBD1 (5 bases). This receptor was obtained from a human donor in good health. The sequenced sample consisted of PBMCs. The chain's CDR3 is CAMTAPDYGYTF. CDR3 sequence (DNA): TGTGCAATGACAGCCCCGGACTATGGCTACACCTTC.